The sequence of this T cell receptor (beta chain) was determined in a study of T cell responses to AZD1222 COVID-19 vaccine. In the case of this clone: The antigen is not known.

Overall study results and limits: Mostly white British, mostly female donors; authors suggested clonal diversity may be underestimated. Spike regions recognized by vaccine-associated CD4 TCRs spanned the protein, led by 160-218 and 743-854.

This CDR3 comprises 19 residues. Looked up from germline, CDR1 is MRHNA and CDR2 is SNTAGT. V lost 7 bases to trimming and J lost 1 base, with 28 bases between them. The assay was immunoSEQ multiplex PCR, and TCRdb's table has in-frame clones only and misses some. Of fewer than 110,000 clones detected, about 86% appear once; the ten largest clones hold over 1.2%. The source of this sequence is an adult in good health. The specimen was peripheral blood, collected on day 0 of AZD1222 vaccination. The chain recombines TRBV6-4 with TRBJ1-2; no clear D gene. CDR3 bases: TGTGCCAGCATCTTCAAGGGATCTCCCCAACGGATCTTTAACTATGGCTACACCTTC. Translation gives CASIFKGSPQRIFNYGYTF.